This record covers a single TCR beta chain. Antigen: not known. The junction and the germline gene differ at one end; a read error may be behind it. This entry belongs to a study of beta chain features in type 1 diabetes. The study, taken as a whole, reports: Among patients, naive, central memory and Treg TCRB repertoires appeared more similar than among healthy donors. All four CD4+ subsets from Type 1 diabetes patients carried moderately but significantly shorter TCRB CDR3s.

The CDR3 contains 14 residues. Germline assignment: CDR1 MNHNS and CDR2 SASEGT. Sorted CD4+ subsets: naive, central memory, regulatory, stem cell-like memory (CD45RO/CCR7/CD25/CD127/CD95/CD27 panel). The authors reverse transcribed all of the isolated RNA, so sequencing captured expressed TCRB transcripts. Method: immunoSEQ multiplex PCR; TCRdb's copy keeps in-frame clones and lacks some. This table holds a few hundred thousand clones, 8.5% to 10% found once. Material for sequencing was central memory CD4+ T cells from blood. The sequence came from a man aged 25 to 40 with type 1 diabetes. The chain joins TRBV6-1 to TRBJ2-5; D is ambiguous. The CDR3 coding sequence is TGTGCCATCAGTGAGTTTGCGGATCAAGAGACCCAGTACTTC. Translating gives CAISEFADQETQYF.